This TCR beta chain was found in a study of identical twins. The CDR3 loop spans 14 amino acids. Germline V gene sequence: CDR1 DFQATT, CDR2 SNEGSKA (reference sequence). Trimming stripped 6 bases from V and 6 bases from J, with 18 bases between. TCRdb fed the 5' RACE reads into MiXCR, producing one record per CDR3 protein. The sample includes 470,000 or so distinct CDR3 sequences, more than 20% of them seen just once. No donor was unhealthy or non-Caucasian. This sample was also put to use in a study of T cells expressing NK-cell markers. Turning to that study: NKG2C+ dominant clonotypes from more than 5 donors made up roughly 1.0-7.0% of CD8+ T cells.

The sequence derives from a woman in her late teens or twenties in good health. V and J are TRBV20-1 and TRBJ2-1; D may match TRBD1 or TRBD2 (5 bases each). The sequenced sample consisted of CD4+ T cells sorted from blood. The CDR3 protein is CSALGGGSVNEQFF. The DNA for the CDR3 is TGCAGTGCACTAGGTGGGGGTTCAGTCAATGAGCAGTTCTTC.